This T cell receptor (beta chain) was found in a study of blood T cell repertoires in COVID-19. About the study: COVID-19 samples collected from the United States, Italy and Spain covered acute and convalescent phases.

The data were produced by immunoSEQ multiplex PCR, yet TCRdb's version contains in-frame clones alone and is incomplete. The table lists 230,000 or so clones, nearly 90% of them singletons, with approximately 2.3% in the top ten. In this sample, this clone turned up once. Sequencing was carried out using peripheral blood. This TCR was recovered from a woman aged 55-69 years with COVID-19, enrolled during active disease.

CDR3 DNA: TGTGCCAGCTCTACCAAAGGAGGGTTCTCTGGGGCCAACGTCCTGACTTTC. Translation gives CASSTKGGFSGANVLTF. The chain is built from TRBV18 and TRBJ2-6, with D possibly matching TRBD2 (6 bases). V was pared by 6 bases and J by 0 bases, with 15 bases between. CDR3 length: 17 residues. Germline V lookup: CDR1 KGHSH, CDR2 LQKENI.